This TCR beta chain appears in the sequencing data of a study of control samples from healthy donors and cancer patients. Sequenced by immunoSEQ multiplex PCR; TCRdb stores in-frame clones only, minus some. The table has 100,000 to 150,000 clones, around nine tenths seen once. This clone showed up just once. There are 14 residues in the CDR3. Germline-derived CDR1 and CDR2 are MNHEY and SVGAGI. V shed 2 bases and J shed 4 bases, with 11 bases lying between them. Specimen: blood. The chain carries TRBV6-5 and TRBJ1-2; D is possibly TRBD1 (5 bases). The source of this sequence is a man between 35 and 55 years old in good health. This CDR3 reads CASSYGDGFYGYTF. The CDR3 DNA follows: TGTGCCAGCAGTTACGGGGACGGATTCTATGGCTACACCTTC.